The 13 T cell receptor beta chains below come from one sample, sequenced in a study of Ad26.COV2.S vaccination and SARS-CoV-2 variants. Clones were read by immunoSEQ multiplex PCR, and TCRdb kept only the in-frame ones, dropping some. The sample includes some 350,000 clones, just over 90% of them seen just once. The source material was peripheral blood, sampled after recovery from COVID-19. The receptors derive from a human donor who had recovered from COVID-19.

This chain links TRBV6-6 with TRBJ1-4; D perhaps matches TRBD1 (6 bases). Germline CDR1 reads MNHNY; CDR2 reads SVGAGI (reference sequence). The V gene lost 4 bases and the J gene lost 7 bases, with 16 bases spanning the gap. This CDR3 is built from 15 residues. The CDR3, as DNA: TGTGCCAGCAGTTTACAGGGCCCAGTGGGTGAAAAACTGTTTTTT. This gives the protein CASSLQGPVGEKLFF.

The chain has TRBV3-1 (or the pseudogene TRBV3-2) and TRBJ2-6; 7 bases align to TRBD1. The V gene end was trimmed by 4 bases and the J gene end by 2 bases; junction bases not matched to a gene: 8. Germline-derived CDR1 and CDR2 are LGHDT and YNNKEL (reference sequence). The CDR3 extends over 17 amino acids. For the CDR3, the DNA is TGTGCCAGCAGCCGGACCACAGGGGAACCTGGGGCCAACGTCCTGACTTTC. It is translated as CASSRTTGEPGANVLTF.

The J gene is TRBJ2-1, the V gene TRBV7-8; D remains ambiguous. The germline V and J ends were trimmed by 2 bases and 0 bases, with 11 bases remaining between them. Germline V gene lookup returns CDR1 SGHVS and CDR2 FQNEAQ. CDR3 length: 16 amino acids. The CDR3 protein is CASSLFGQSSYNEQFF. The CDR3, as DNA: TGTGCCAGCAGCTTATTCGGTCAGAGCTCCTACAATGAGCAGTTCTTC.

V and J are TRBV9 and TRBJ1-4; D is possibly TRBD1 (6 bases). Trimming shortened V by 7 bases and J by 8 bases, and 15 bases separated the two germline ends. The CDR3 consists of 13 residues. Germline values: CDR1 SGDLS, CDR2 YYNGEE. This chain's CDR3 is CASAGAGNEKLFF. The DNA for the CDR3 is TGTGCCAGCGCGGGGGCAGGAAACGAAAAACTGTTTTTT.

This sequence joins TRBV12-5 and TRBJ2-7; 7 positions match TRBD1. Germline CDR1 reads LGHNT; CDR2 reads FRNRAP. The CDR3 consists of 14 residues. The V and J ends lost 9 bases and 0 bases, in that order; junction bases with no gene match: 8. CDR3 amino acids: CASRTGTVSYEQYF. The CDR3 coding sequence is TGTGCTAGCAGGACCGGGACAGTCTCCTACGAGCAGTACTTC.

The chain combines TRBV5-4 with TRBJ2-5; TRBD2 is a possible D gene (5 bases). Deletions cut 5 bases from V and 7 bases from J, with 18 bases between. Germline V lookup: CDR1 SGHNT, CDR2 YYREEE (reference sequence). This CDR3 region has 14 residues. The CDR3 DNA is TGTGCCAGCAGTCTTCAAAGCGAACGGGGGACCCAGTACTTC. It encodes CASSLQSERGTQYF.

The chain carries TRBV11-2 and TRBJ2-2; 8 bases map to TRBD2. With 6 bases clipped from V and 3 bases from J, the junction kept 9 bases outside the gene matches. The V gene's germline CDR1 is SGHAT and CDR2 FQNNGV. The CDR3 consists of 16 residues. The CDR3 here is CASSSQQRGYTGELFF. The CDR3 DNA reads as TGTGCCAGCAGTTCCCAACAGCGGGGGTACACCGGGGAGCTGTTTTTT.

V is TRBV6-2 or TRBV6-3 and J is TRBJ2-3, with 13 bases that match TRBD2. Germline V gene sequence: CDR1 MNHEY, CDR2 SVGEGT. CDR3 length equals 12 residues. With V trimmed by 6 bases and J by 13 bases, 4 bases remained unmatched. The CDR3 here is CASSHGTSGEYF. The CDR3 DNA sequence: TGTGCCAGCAGCCATGGGACTAGCGGGGAGTATTTT.

CDR3 sequence: CASSPRQGVSYEQYF. The CDR3 DNA sequence: TGTGCCAGCAGCCCCCGACAGGGAGTATCGTACGAGCAGTACTTC. The chain employs TRBV7-2 and TRBJ2-7, with 7 positions matching TRBD1. Germline V gives CDR1 SGHTA, CDR2 FQGNSA. The CDR3 has 15 residues. With 5 bases clipped from V and 4 bases from J, the junction kept 11 bases outside the gene matches.

CDR3 DNA: TGTGCCAGTAGCTCCGGGACAGGGGGCGTCTATGGCTACACCTTC. It yields the protein CASSSGTGGVYGYTF. The chain has TRBV19 and TRBJ1-2; 12 bases match TRBD1. CDR3 length equals 15 residues. The V segment lost 6 bases and the J segment 4 bases; nucleotides outside the gene matches: 6. The germline V gene encodes CDR1 LNHDA and CDR2 SQIVND (reference sequence).

This rearrangement joins TRBV24-1 to TRBJ2-1; 9 nucleotides align to TRBD1. Germline values: CDR1 KGHDR, CDR2 SFDVKD. The CDR3 is made up of 14 amino acids. Trimming took 8 bases from V and 8 from J; bases not matched to a gene: 9. The CDR3 is CATKGTGSLDEQFF. CDR3 sequence (DNA): TGTGCCACCAAGGGGACAGGGTCCCTCGATGAGCAGTTCTTC.

The chain combines TRBV5-1 with TRBJ1-4; 8 nucleotides line up with TRBD1. V shed 3 bases and J 8 bases; nucleotides not matched to a gene: 15. This CDR3 has 17 amino acids. In germline, CDR1 is SGHRS, CDR2 YFSETQ. Here the CDR3 DNA reads TGCGCCAGCAGCTCGTCCCGGGACAGGTTGAGGGGGGAAAAACTGTTTTTT. Translation: CASSSSRDRLRGEKLFF.

V usage is TRBV6-6 and J usage is TRBJ1-2; 9 bases map to TRBD1. This CDR3 region has 13 residues. V shed 6 bases and J 6 bases; nucleotides not matched to a gene: 5. Germline values: CDR1 MNHNY, CDR2 SVGAGI (reference sequence). CDR3 sequence reads: CASSRTGGDGYTF. In DNA form, the CDR3 reads TGTGCCAGCAGCCGCACAGGGGGCGATGGCTACACCTTC.